What follows are 9 T cell receptor beta chains derived from one specimen sequenced in a study of T-cell memory formation after mild COVID-19. Each CDR3 protein is one row after TCRdb ran MiXCR on the 5' RACE reads. The profile shows around 160,000 distinct CDR3 sequences, around 10% of them singletons. The sample taken for sequencing was PBMCs or a T cell subset sorted from them (not recorded which). The receptor set was obtained from a young man who had mild COVID-19 (a few samples of this study predate the infection). Cell type and time point are not known.

This clonotype was observed at least ten times. The chain combines TRBV7-2 with TRBJ1-6, with a possible D match to TRBD1 (6 bases). CDR3 length equals 16 residues. Germline assignment: CDR1 SGHTA and CDR2 FQGNSA. V was shortened by 5 bases and J by 11 bases, with 22 bases between the two germline ends. CDR3 loop: CASSTRRTAGLPPLHF. In nucleotides, the CDR3 is TGTGCCAGCAGCACCAGACGGACAGCAGGCTTGCCACCCCTCCACTTT.

The chain uses TRBV15 and TRBJ2-7; TRBD2 is a possible D gene (5 bases). Trimming removed 0 bases at V and 3 bases at J, with 12 bases between. Germline CDR1 is LNHNV and CDR2 is YYDKDF (reference sequence). The CDR3 length is 15 residues. CDR3 DNA sequence: TGTGCCACCAGCAGAGATATACTGGCGGGCTACGAGCAGTACTTC. Translated, it gives CATSRDILAGYEQYF. Looking up the rest from reference TRBV15 and TRBJ2-7 gives the full variable domain: DAMVIQNPRYQVTQFGKPVTLSCSQTLNHNVMYWYQQKSSQAPKLLFHYYDKDFNNEADTPDNFQSRRPNTSFCFLDIRSPGLGDTAMYLCATSRDILAGYEQYFGPGTRLTVT.

The chain carries TRBV4-2 and TRBJ2-3, with D tentatively TRBD1 (6 bases). The V gene's germline CDR1 is LGHNA and CDR2 YNFKEQ. The CDR3 has 17 amino acids. V lost 0 bases, J lost 4 bases, and 17 bases lay in between. CDR3 nucleotide sequence: TGTGCCAGCAGCCAAGATAAAGACAGGCGTTGGTCAGATACGCAGTATTTT. Amino acids: CASSQDKDRRWSDTQYF.

In this sample, this clonotype turned up many times. The chain couples TRBV4-3 to TRBJ1-3; D is ambiguous. CDR1 is LGHNA and CDR2 is YSLEER in the germline V gene. The CDR3 runs to 15 residues. Trimming took off 0 bases at V and 8 bases at J, with 14 bases between the two ends. CDR3 loop: CASSQDRNSGDTIYF. The CDR3 DNA is TGCGCCAGCAGCCAAGATAGGAACTCTGGGGACACCATATATTTT.

The rearrangement joins TRBV3-1 to TRBJ1-4, with no clear D. Germline values: CDR1 LGHDT, CDR2 YNNKEL (reference sequence). This CDR3 contains 15 residues. V was clipped by 7 bases and J by 2 bases, with 14 bases between them. The CDR3 region is CASTPGGSTNEKLFF. In nucleotides, the CDR3 is TGTGCCAGCACCCCTGGCGGGTCGACTAATGAAAAACTGTTTTTT.

This chain links TRBV27 with TRBJ1-6, with 8 bases identical to TRBD1. Germline V lookup: CDR1 MNHEY, CDR2 SMNVEV (reference sequence). This CDR3 comprises 15 residues. V lost 7 bases, J lost 7 bases, and 9 bases stayed unmatched. The CDR3 loop reads CASKSGGSVNSPLHF. Written as DNA, the CDR3 is TGTGCCAGCAAATCAGGGGGCTCAGTGAATTCACCCCTCCACTTT.

V usage is TRBV7-2 and J usage is TRBJ2-7; a possible D gene is TRBD1 (6 bases). The V and J ends lost 4 bases and 0 bases respectively, with 7 bases between them. This CDR3 contains 13 residues. CDR1 SGHTA and CDR2 FQGNSA come from the germline V gene. The CDR3 DNA sequence: TGTGCCAGCAGCTCGGACAGCTCCTACGAGCAGTACGTC. This codes for CASSSDSSYEQYV.

In its sample, this clonotype was seen a few times. J is TRBJ2-5 and V is TRBV20-1, with TRBD2 as a possible D gene (5 bases). The ends were cut back, 6 bases at V and 5 bases at J, with 28 bases in the middle. Germline loops: CDR1 DFQATT, CDR2 SNEGSKA (reference sequence). This CDR3 region has 17 residues. CDR3 protein: CSAPPREATRWLETQYF. The DNA of the CDR3 is TGCAGTGCGCCGCCCCGGGAAGCTACTCGGTGGTTGGAGACCCAGTACTTC.

This clonotype was counted a few times. V is TRBV7-2 and J is TRBJ2-5; 10 nucleotides agree with TRBD2. J lost 7 bases, V lost 4 bases, and 6 bases had no gene match. The length of the CDR3 is 14 residues. Germline V gene data show CDR1 as SGHTA and CDR2 as FQGNSA. The DNA of the CDR3 is TGTGCCAGCAGCTCAAGCGGGGGGGCGGGGACCCAGTACTTC. Its translation: CASSSSGGAGTQYF.